The 11 T cell receptor beta chains listed next were all sequenced from one sample in a study of blood T cell repertoires in COVID-19. Sequencing was performed with immunoSEQ multiplex PCR; in TCRdb, only in-frame clones are kept and a portion is missing. This table holds hundreds of thousands of clones, 88% found once. Sequences were obtained from peripheral blood. These receptors all come from a woman aged 25 to 45 with acute or convalescent COVID-19.

In its sample, this clone was seen once. This CDR3 is CASSIDGTGQRQGYTF. CDR3 DNA: TGTGCCAGTAGTATAGACGGGACAGGGCAACGGCAGGGCTACACCTTC. The rearrangement links TRBV19 to TRBJ1-2, with TRBD1 identical over 9 bases. With V trimmed by 0 bases and J by 8 bases, 10 bases remained unmatched. The CDR3 covers 16 residues. Germline lookup yields CDR1 LNHDA and CDR2 SQIVND (reference sequence).

This sequence joins TRBV19 and TRBJ2-2; 11 bases fit TRBD2. V lost 7 bases, J lost 9 bases, and 13 bases stayed unmatched. The CDR3 is 16 amino acids. Germline V gives CDR1 LNHDA, CDR2 SQIVND (reference sequence). The CDR3 coding sequence is TGTGCCAGTACCCCCACGGGACTAGCGGCCGCCCGGGAGCTGTTTTTT. Residues: CASTPTGLAAARELFF.

The chain combines TRBV7-2 with TRBJ2-3; 7 bases fit TRBD2. The CDR3 contains 14 residues. V dropped 5 bases and J dropped 4; count of bases not matched to a gene: 6. Germline CDR1 is SGHTA and CDR2 is FQGNSA. CDR3 coding DNA: TGTGCCAGCAGCAGGGAGGGCCGCGCAGATACGCAGTATTTT. Encoded protein: CASSREGRADTQYF.

In its sample, this clone was seen once. This CDR3 reads CASSQDMSNQPQHF. CDR3 DNA: TGTGCCAGCAGCCAAGACATGAGCAATCAGCCCCAGCATTTT. The chain employs TRBV4-2 and TRBJ1-5; D remains ambiguous. Germline V lookup: CDR1 LGHNA, CDR2 YNFKEQ. This CDR3 has 14 residues. V was pared by 0 bases and J by 1 base, with 4 bases between.

The rearrangement links TRBV9 to TRBJ2-1; no clear D. The CDR3 runs to 12 residues. CDR1 and CDR2 (germline): SGDLS, YYNGEE. V was clipped by 0 bases and J by 10 bases, with 8 bases between them. CDR3 protein: CASSVGGEEQFF. The CDR3 coding sequence is TGTGCCAGCAGCGTAGGTGGAGAGGAGCAGTTCTTC.

This chain joins TRBV30 and TRBJ1-5, with TRBD1 matching 7 bases. J lost 4 bases, V lost 5 bases, and 5 bases had no gene match. Germline CDR1 reads GTSNPN; CDR2 reads SVGIG (reference sequence). This CDR3 is 13 amino acids long. CDR3: CAWQGQKNQPQHF. The CDR3 coding sequence is TGTGCCTGGCAGGGACAGAAGAATCAGCCCCAGCATTTT.

The rearrangement uses TRBV12-5 and TRBJ1-4; tentatively, D is TRBD1 (6 bases). V dropped 2 bases and J dropped 3 bases, with 13 bases sitting between them. The germline gives CDR1 LGHNT, CDR2 FRNRAP. The CDR3 sequence is 16 residues long. The CDR3 region has the DNA TGTGCTAGTGGTTTGAGCCACAGGGTGGCTAATGAAAAACTGTTTTTT. Its translation is CASGLSHRVANEKLFF.

This clone was counted only a few times. The J gene is TRBJ1-2, the V gene TRBV10-3, with D uncertain. Germline values: CDR1 ENHRY, CDR2 SYGVKD. CDR3 length: 14 amino acids. Trimming removed 4 bases from V and 0 bases from J, with 9 bases in between. The DNA of the CDR3 is TGTGCCATCAGTGCCGGGTCAGCTAACTATGGCTACACCTTC. Protein product: CAISAGSANYGYTF.

The rearrangement joins TRBV3-1 (or the pseudogene TRBV3-2) to TRBJ1-6, with 9 bases lining up with TRBD1. Unmatched junction bases numbered 7, after V lost 6 bases and J lost 10 bases. Germline CDR1 LGHDT, CDR2 YNNKEL (reference sequence). This CDR3 is 14 amino acids long. The DNA of the CDR3 is TGTGCCAGCAGTAAGGACAGGGGAAGATCACCCCTCCACTTT. Its protein is CASSKDRGRSPLHF.

The chain combines TRBV4-3 with TRBJ1-2; 11 bases are a match to TRBD1. CDR1 and CDR2 from the germline V gene are LGHNA and YSLEER. This CDR3 has 15 amino acids. Losses at the gene ends were 1 base for V and 2 bases for J; bases not matched to a gene: 0. CDR3 in DNA: TGCGCCAGCAGCCAAGGGACAGGGGGCAACTATGGCTACACCTTC. Translated: CASSQGTGGNYGYTF.

V usage is TRBV29-1 and J usage is TRBJ2-7; no reliable D call. The CDR3 has 12 residues. The V end lost 4 bases, the J end lost 6 bases, and 13 bases lay between the germline ends. The germline V gene has CDR1 SQVTM and CDR2 ANQGSEA. The CDR3 bases are TGCAGCGTTGGAATTAGCAACCTCGAGCAGTACTTC. Protein sequence: CSVGISNLEQYF.